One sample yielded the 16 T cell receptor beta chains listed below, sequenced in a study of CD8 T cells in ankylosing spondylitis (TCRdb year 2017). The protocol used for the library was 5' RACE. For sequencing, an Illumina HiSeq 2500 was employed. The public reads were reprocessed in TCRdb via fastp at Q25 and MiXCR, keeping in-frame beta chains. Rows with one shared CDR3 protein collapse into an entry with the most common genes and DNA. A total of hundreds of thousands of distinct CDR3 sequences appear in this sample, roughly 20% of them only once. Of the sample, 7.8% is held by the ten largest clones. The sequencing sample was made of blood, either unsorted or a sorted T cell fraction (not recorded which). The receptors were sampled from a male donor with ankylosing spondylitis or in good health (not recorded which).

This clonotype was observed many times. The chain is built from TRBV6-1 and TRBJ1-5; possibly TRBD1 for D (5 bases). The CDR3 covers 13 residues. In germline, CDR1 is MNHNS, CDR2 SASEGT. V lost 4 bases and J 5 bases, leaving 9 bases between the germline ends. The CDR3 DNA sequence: TGTGCCAGCAGTGTGGGGGGAGATCAGCCCCAGCATTTT. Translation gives CASSVGGDQPQHF.

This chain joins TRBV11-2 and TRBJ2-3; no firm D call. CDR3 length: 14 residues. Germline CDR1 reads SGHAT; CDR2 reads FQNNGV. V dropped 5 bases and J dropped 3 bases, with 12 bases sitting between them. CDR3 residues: CASSPLSMTDTQYF. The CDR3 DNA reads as TGTGCCAGCAGCCCCCTAAGTATGACAGATACGCAGTATTTT.

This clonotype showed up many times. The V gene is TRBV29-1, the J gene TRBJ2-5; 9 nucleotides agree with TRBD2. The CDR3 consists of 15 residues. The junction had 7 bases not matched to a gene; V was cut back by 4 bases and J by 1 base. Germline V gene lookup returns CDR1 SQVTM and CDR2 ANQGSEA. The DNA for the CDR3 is TGCAGCGTTGTCCCAGCGGGGGGATCCCAAGAGACCCAGTACTTC. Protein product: CSVVPAGGSQETQYF.

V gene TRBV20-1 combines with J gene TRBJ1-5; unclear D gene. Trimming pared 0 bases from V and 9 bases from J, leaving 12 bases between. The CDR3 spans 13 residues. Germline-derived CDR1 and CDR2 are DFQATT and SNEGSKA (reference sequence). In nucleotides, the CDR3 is TGCAGTGCTAGAGATCGGTTGGCGGGGCCCCAGCATTTT. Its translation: CSARDRLAGPQHF.

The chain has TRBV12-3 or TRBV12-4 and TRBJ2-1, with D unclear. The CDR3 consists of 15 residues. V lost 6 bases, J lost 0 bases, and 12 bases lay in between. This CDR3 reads CASSRDLHSYNEQFF. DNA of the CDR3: TGTGCCAGCAGCCGTGATTTACACTCCTACAATGAGCAGTTCTTC.

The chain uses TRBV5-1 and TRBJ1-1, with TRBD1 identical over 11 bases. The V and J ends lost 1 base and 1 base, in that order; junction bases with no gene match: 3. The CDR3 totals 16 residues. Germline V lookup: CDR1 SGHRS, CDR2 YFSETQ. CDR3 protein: CASSLYGQGANTEAFF. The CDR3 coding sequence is TGCGCCAGCAGCTTGTACGGACAGGGGGCGAACACTGAAGCTTTCTTT.

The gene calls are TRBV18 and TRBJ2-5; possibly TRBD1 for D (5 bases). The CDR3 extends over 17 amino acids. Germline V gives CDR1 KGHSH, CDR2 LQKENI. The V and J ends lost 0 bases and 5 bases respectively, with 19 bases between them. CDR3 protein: CASSPPVVRDDWETQYF. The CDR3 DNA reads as TGTGCCAGCTCACCACCGGTGGTCAGGGATGATTGGGAGACCCAGTACTTC.

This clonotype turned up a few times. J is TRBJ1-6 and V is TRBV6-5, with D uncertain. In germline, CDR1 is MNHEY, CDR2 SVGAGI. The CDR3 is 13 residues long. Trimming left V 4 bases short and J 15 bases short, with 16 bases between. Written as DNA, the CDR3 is TGTGCCAGCAGTTCCGGGCACCTCACCGGCCTCCACTTT. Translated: CASSSGHLTGLHF.

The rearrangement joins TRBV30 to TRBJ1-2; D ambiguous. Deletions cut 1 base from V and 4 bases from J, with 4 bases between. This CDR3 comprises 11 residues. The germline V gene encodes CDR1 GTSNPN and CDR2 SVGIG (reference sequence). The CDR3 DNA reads TGTGCCTGGAGTGCCGTCTATGGCTACACCTTC. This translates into CAWSAVYGYTF.

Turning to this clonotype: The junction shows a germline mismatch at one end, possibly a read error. The CDR3 is CASSLDPAKSYNAQFF. In DNA form, the CDR3 reads TGTGCCAGCAGTCTCGACCCGGCAAAGTCCTACAATGCGCAGTTCTTC. The rearrangement joins TRBV27 to TRBJ2-1; D is unclear. The CDR3 covers 16 residues. Germline lookup yields CDR1 MNHEY and CDR2 SMNVEV (reference sequence).

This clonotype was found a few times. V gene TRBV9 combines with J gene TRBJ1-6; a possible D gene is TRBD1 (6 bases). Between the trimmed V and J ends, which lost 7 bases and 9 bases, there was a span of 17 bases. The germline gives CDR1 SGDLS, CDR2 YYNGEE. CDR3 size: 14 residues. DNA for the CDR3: TGTGCCAGCTCCGGGGGGACATTGGGTTCACCCCTCCACTTT. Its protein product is CASSGGTLGSPLHF. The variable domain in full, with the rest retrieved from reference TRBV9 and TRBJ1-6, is DSGVTQTPKHLITATGQRVTLRCSPRSGDLSVYWYQQSLDQGLQFLIQYYNGEERAKGNILERFSAQQFPDLHSELNLSSLELGDSALYFCASSGGTLGSPLHFGNGTRLTVT.

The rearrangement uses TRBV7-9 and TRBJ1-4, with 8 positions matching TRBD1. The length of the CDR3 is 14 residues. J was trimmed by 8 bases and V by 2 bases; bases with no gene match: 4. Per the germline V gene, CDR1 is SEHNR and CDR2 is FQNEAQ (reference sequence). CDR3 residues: CASSLRTGIEKLFF. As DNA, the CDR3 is TGTGCCAGCAGCTTACGGACAGGGATCGAAAAACTGTTTTTT.

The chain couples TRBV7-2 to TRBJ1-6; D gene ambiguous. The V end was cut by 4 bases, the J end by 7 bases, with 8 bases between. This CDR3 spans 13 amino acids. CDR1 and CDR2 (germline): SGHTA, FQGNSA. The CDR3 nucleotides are TGTGCCAGCAGCTCGGAGCCCAATTCACCCCTCCACTTT. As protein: CASSSEPNSPLHF.

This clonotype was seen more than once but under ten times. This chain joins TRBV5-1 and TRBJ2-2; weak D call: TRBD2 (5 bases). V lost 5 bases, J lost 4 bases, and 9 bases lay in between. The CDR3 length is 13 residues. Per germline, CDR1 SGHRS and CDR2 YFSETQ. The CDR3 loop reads CASREEFTGELFF. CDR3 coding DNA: TGCGCCAGCAGGGAGGAGTTCACCGGGGAGCTGTTTTTT.

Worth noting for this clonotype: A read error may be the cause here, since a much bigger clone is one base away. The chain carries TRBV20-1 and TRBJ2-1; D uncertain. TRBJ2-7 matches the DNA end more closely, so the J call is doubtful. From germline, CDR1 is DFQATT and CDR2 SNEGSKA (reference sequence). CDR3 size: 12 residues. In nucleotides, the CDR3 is TGCAGTGCCCCCCCTGCTGGCAATGAGCAGTACTTC. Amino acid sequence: CSAPPAGNEQYF.

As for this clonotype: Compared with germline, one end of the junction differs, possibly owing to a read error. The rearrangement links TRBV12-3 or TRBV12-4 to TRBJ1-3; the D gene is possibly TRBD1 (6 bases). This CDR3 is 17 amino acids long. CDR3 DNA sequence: TGTGCCAGCAGTTTGGGGGGCCGGACCCTCGTGGGAAACAGCATATATTTT. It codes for CASSLGGRTLVGNSIYF.